One and the same sample provided the 26 T cell receptor beta chains below, sequenced in a study of blood T cell repertoires in COVID-19. Profiled with immunoSEQ multiplex PCR; TCRdb holds only in-frame clones, not every one. The table has 250,000 to 300,000 clones, around nine tenths seen once. Source material: PBMCs or T cells enriched from blood (not recorded which). Receptors originate from a woman in her 40s who had recovered from COVID-19.

V and J are TRBV6-5 and TRBJ2-7; 7 bases align to TRBD1. CDR1 and CDR2 (germline): MNHEY, SVGAGI. CDR3 length: 13 residues. The V and J ends lost 6 bases and 4 bases, in that order; junction bases with no gene match: 6. This CDR3 is CASSPQGWYEQYF. The CDR3 DNA reads as TGTGCCAGCAGCCCACAGGGGTGGTACGAGCAGTACTTC.

This sequence joins TRBV5-8 and TRBJ1-5; a possible D gene is TRBD1 (6 bases). V dropped 1 base and J dropped 0 bases, with 17 bases sitting between them. Germline CDR1 and CDR2: SGHTS and YDEGEE. This CDR3 spans 18 amino acids. The CDR3 DNA follows: TGTGCCAGCAGCTTGACAGGGTCAGGCCTCTATAGCAATCAGCCCCAGCATTTT. As protein: CASSLTGSGLYSNQPQHF.

This clone appeared once. V gene TRBV4-3 combines with J gene TRBJ2-1, with D possibly being TRBD2 (7 bases). Germline V gene sequence: CDR1 LGHNA, CDR2 YSLEER. The germline V and J ends were trimmed by 1 base and 2 bases, with 9 bases remaining between them. The CDR3 loop spans 15 amino acids. CDR3 residues: CASSQGGGPYNEQFF. The CDR3 coding sequence is TGCGCCAGCAGCCAAGGGGGGGGCCCCTACAATGAGCAGTTCTTC.

J is TRBJ2-7 and V is TRBV7-8; D is ambiguous. Germline loops: CDR1 SGHVS, CDR2 FQNEAQ. Trimming stripped 3 bases from V and 2 bases from J, with 2 bases between. The CDR3 runs 11 residues. The CDR3 protein is CASSFTYEQYF. Written as DNA, the CDR3 is TGTGCCAGCAGCTTTACCTACGAGCAGTACTTC.

V and J are TRBV7-2 and TRBJ2-3, with a possible D match to TRBD1 (6 bases). Germline CDR1 reads SGHTA; CDR2 reads FQGNSA. Between the trimmed V and J ends, which lost 3 bases and 7 bases, there was a span of 26 bases. This CDR3 spans 18 amino acids. CDR3 sequence: CASSFVRGGSRRMYTQYF. The CDR3 bases are TGTGCCAGCAGCTTCGTTCGTGGGGGCTCCCGGAGGATGTATACGCAGTATTTT.

V gene TRBV29-1 combines with J gene TRBJ1-6; possibly TRBD1 for D (6 bases). Germline V gene sequence: CDR1 SQVTM, CDR2 ANQGSEA. V lost 3 bases and J 10 bases, leaving 13 bases between the germline ends. The length of the CDR3 is 13 residues. CDR3 in DNA: TGCAGCGTTGAGGTGGCAGGGGAATCACCCCTCCACTTT. Translating gives CSVEVAGESPLHF.

This clone was seen just once. This rearrangement joins TRBV27 to TRBJ2-1, with TRBD1 matching over 7 bases. This CDR3 is built from 15 residues. Germline V gene data show CDR1 as MNHEY and CDR2 as SMNVEV (reference sequence). Unmatched junction bases numbered 11, after V lost 5 bases and J lost 7 bases. CDR3 DNA sequence: TGTGCCAGCAGTACCGTAGGACAGGATAGGAATGAGCAGTTCTTC. Translating gives CASSTVGQDRNEQFF.

The V gene is TRBV19, the J gene TRBJ1-2; 9 bases agree with TRBD1. There are 13 residues in the CDR3. With 10 bases clipped from V and 5 bases from J, the junction kept 8 bases outside the gene matches. CDR1 and CDR2 (germline): LNHDA, SQIVND (reference sequence). Here the CDR3 DNA reads TGTGCCACCAATACAGGGGGCCGGTATGGCTACACCTTC. Its translation is CATNTGGRYGYTF.

The chain recombines TRBV5-4 with TRBJ2-5; TRBD1 agrees at 8 bases. CDR3 length equals 14 residues. J gave up 5 bases and V 4 bases, and 7 bases lay outside the gene matches. Germline lookup yields CDR1 SGHNT and CDR2 YYREEE (reference sequence). In DNA form, the CDR3 reads TGTGCCAGCAGCAGTGGGACAGGCGGGGAGACCCAGTACTTC. Protein: CASSSGTGGETQYF.

The chain combines TRBV3-1 (or the pseudogene TRBV3-2) with TRBJ1-3; unclear D gene. The CDR3 sequence is 13 residues long. Trimming cost V 4 bases and J 1 base, with 5 bases left between them. Germline V CDR1 and CDR2: LGHDT, YNNKEL (reference sequence). CDR3 in amino acids: CASSRGSGNTIYF. The CDR3 DNA reads as TGTGCCAGCAGCCGAGGTTCTGGAAACACCATATATTTT.

The chain employs TRBV30 and TRBJ1-2; D possibly corresponds to TRBD1 (6 bases). The V gene lost 3 bases and the J gene lost 7 bases, with 12 bases spanning the gap. This CDR3 is 12 amino acids long. CDR1 and CDR2 (germline): GTSNPN, SVGIG (reference sequence). CDR3 sequence: CAWRGGKGGYTF. DNA for the CDR3: TGTGCCTGGAGAGGGGGAAAGGGTGGCTACACCTTC.

This chain joins TRBV19 and TRBJ1-2; 9 bases agree with TRBD1. Germline CDR1 reads LNHDA; CDR2 reads SQIVND (reference sequence). Unmatched junction bases numbered 11, after V lost 3 bases and J lost 3 bases. This CDR3 has 17 residues. This CDR3 is CASSIKFSGQGYYGYTF. The CDR3 region has the DNA TGTGCCAGTAGTATTAAATTTTCTGGACAGGGGTACTATGGCTACACCTTC.

Notes on this clone: A read error may account for a junction end that differs from germline. The chain has TRBV2 and TRBJ2-7; 8 bases agree with TRBD2. In germline, CDR1 is SNHLY, CDR2 FYNNEI. CDR3 length: 14 amino acids. The CDR3 DNA follows: TGTGCCACCAGCAGAGGGACTAGGTCCTCCGAGCAGTACTTC. Protein product: CATSRGTRSSEQYF.

The chain employs TRBV29-1 and TRBJ1-1, with a possible D match to TRBD1 (5 bases). V was shortened by 7 bases and J by 2 bases, with 11 bases between the two germline ends. Germline V lookup: CDR1 SQVTM, CDR2 ANQGSEA. The CDR3 totals 12 residues. DNA for the CDR3: TGCAGCGCCGAAAGGGGAAACACTGAAGCTTTCTTT. Translation gives CSAERGNTEAFF. The full variable domain, in which reference TRBV29-1 and TRBJ1-1 provide the parts outside the CDR3, is SAVISQKPSRDICQRGTSLTIQCQVDSQVTMMFWYRQQPGQSLTLIATANQGSEATYESGFVIDKFPISRPNLTFSTLTVSNMSPEDSSIYLCSAERGNTEAFFGQGTRLTVV.

This clone was counted a few times. The rearrangement links TRBV5-1 to TRBJ2-2; 7 bases line up with TRBD2. The J segment lost 1 base and the V segment lost 3 bases, leaving 3 bases of the junction unmatched. CDR1 SGHRS and CDR2 YFSETQ come from the germline V gene. CDR3 length: 15 amino acids. Written as DNA, the CDR3 is TGCGCCAGCAGCTCCCTAGCGGAGAACACCGGGGAGCTGTTTTTT. Translation: CASSSLAENTGELFF.

The chain recombines TRBV5-4 with TRBJ1-1; D is possibly TRBD1 (6 bases). The germline CDR1 and CDR2 sequences are SGHNT and YYREEE (reference sequence). Trimming shortened V by 3 bases and J by 5 bases, and 11 bases separated the two germline ends. The CDR3 is made up of 13 amino acids. CDR3 region: CASSYQQGTEAFF. CDR3 nucleotides: TGTGCCAGCAGCTACCAGCAGGGGACTGAAGCTTTCTTT.

The chain links TRBV7-2 to TRBJ1-1; D remains unclear. V lost 3 bases and J lost 2, with 7 bases in between. The CDR3 is made up of 13 amino acids. Germline loops: CDR1 SGHTA, CDR2 FQGNSA. CDR3 residues: CASSLLANTEAFF. DNA of the CDR3: TGTGCCAGCAGCTTGTTGGCAAACACTGAAGCTTTCTTT. The variable domain in full, with the rest retrieved from reference TRBV7-2 and TRBJ1-1, is GAGVSQSPSNKVTEKGKDVELRCDPISGHTALYWYRQSLGQGLEFLIYFQGNSAPDKSGLPSDRFSAERTGGSVSTLTIQRTQQEDSAVYLCASSLLANTEAFFGQGTRLTVV.

The chain couples TRBV7-2 to TRBJ2-3; 13 nucleotides agree with TRBD2. V trimming: 1 base; J trimming: 7 bases; junction bases outside the gene matches: 5. Germline CDR1 SGHTA, CDR2 FQGNSA. The CDR3 is 16 residues long. CDR3 nucleotides: TGTGCCAGCAGCTTAGGACTAGCGGGGGGCGGGTATACGCAGTATTTT. Protein: CASSLGLAGGGYTQYF.

The chain has TRBV29-1 and TRBJ2-6; possible D gene TRBD2, 6 bases. Germline V gene lookup returns CDR1 SQVTM and CDR2 ANQGSEA. Trimming pared 7 bases from V and 2 bases from J, leaving 18 bases between. The CDR3 length is 16 residues. The chain's CDR3 is CSATSIKPTGANVLTF. The CDR3, as DNA: TGCAGCGCGACTAGTATAAAGCCAACTGGGGCCAACGTCCTGACTTTC.

The rearrangement uses TRBV2 and TRBJ1-2; D gene uncertain. With 3 bases removed from V and 7 bases from J, the gap between germline ends came to 15 bases. From germline, CDR1 is SNHLY and CDR2 FYNNEI. The CDR3 has 14 amino acids. CDR3 protein: CASSERWEVSGYTF. The CDR3 nucleotides read TGTGCCAGCAGTGAGCGGTGGGAGGTCTCTGGCTACACCTTC.

The gene calls are TRBV7-8 and TRBJ2-3, with D possibly TRBD2 on 6 matching bases. CDR3 size: 18 residues. CDR1 is SGHVS, CDR2 FQNEAQ, per germline. V was clipped by 5 bases and J by 4 bases, with 25 bases between them. The chain's CDR3 is CASSAGPLAPTGPDTQYF. The CDR3 nucleotides read TGTGCCAGCAGCGCCGGGCCCCTAGCGCCCACCGGCCCAGATACGCAGTATTTT.

The chain employs TRBV27 and TRBJ2-7, with 8 bases aligning to TRBD2. The CDR3 is 12 residues long. Looked up from germline, CDR1 is MNHEY and CDR2 is SMNVEV (reference sequence). Unmatched junction bases numbered 9, after V lost 6 bases and J lost 11 bases. The CDR3 loop is CASSLSGGQKYF. The CDR3 nucleotides are TGTGCCAGCAGCTTAAGCGGGGGCCAAAAGTACTTC.

The chain couples TRBV7-2 to TRBJ2-1, with D perhaps TRBD2 (6 bases). The CDR3 spans 18 residues. The V end lost 4 bases, the J end lost 1 base, and 20 bases lay between the germline ends. Germline CDR1 is SGHTA and CDR2 is FQGNSA. The CDR3 region has the DNA TGTGCCAGCAGCTCCCGCGGGACCATTGCTCGTTCCTACAATGAGCAGTTCTTC. This sequence encodes CASSSRGTIARSYNEQFF.

This clone was seen just once. The chain links TRBV9 to TRBJ2-1, with a weak D call TRBD1 (6 bases). The V gene's germline CDR1 is SGDLS and CDR2 YYNGEE. V was clipped by 2 bases and J by 7 bases, with 13 bases between them. CDR3 length equals 14 residues. The CDR3 spells CASSVGHDGNEQFF. The CDR3 DNA sequence: TGTGCCAGCAGCGTGGGACACGATGGGAATGAGCAGTTCTTC.

In regard to this clone: Other DNA sequences within the sample encode an identical CDR3. The chain is built from TRBV7-9 and TRBJ1-1; D uncertain. V was pared by 5 bases and J by 5 bases, with 15 bases between. Germline V gene data show CDR1 as SEHNR and CDR2 as FQNEAQ (reference sequence). This CDR3 is 14 amino acids long. CDR3 in amino acids: CASSLGGRGTEAFF. The CDR3 DNA reads TGTGCCAGCAGCCTAGGTGGGAGAGGGACTGAAGCTTTCTTT.

A word on this clone: Other nucleotide sequences in the sample specify the same CDR3. The chain has TRBV7-2 and TRBJ2-5; the D gene is possibly TRBD2 (6 bases). The V gene's germline CDR1 is SGHTA and CDR2 FQGNSA. The CDR3 has 13 residues. V was shortened by 5 bases and J by 5 bases, with 12 bases between the two germline ends. The CDR3 nucleotides are TGTGCCAGCAGCACCGGAGGGCCGGAGACCCAGTACTTC. It yields the protein CASSTGGPETQYF.